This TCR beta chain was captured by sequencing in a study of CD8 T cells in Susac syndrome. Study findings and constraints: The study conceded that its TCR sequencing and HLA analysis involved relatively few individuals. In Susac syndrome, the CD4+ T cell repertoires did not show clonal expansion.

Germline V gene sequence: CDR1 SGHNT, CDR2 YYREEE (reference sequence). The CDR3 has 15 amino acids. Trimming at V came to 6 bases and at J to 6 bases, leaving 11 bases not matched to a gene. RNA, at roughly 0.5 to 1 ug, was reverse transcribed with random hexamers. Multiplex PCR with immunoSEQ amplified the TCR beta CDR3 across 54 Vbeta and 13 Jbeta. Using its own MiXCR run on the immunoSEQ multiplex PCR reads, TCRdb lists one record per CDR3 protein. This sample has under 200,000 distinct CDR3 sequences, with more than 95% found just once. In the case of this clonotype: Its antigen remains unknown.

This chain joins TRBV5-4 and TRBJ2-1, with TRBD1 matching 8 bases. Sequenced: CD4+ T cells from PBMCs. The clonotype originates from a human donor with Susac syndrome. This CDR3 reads CASIPDRVLGNEQFF. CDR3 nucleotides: TGTGCCAGCATCCCGGACAGGGTCTTGGGCAATGAGCAGTTCTTC.